One sample yielded the 18 T cell receptor beta chains listed below, sequenced in a study of cytomegalovirus exposure and HLA in healthy donors. PCR amplification relied on 60 Vbeta primers (plus 13 Jbeta primers). Clones were sequenced by immunoSEQ multiplex PCR, and TCRdb holds only the in-frame ones, with some missing. The sample includes some 98,000 clones, around 80% of them seen just once. What was sequenced was PBMCs. All receptors come from a human donor in good health.

The chain links TRBV6-5 to TRBJ1-1; D possibly corresponds to TRBD1 (5 bases). Trimming cost V 7 bases and J 0 bases, with 15 bases left between them. CDR3 length: 15 amino acids. Germline V gene sequence: CDR1 MNHEY, CDR2 SVGAGI. The CDR3 nucleotides read TGTGCCAGCACCACTAACTCAGGGTTGAACACTGAAGCTTTCTTT. Protein product: CASTTNSGLNTEAFF.

This clone was seen more than once but under ten times. The V and J genes are TRBV5-4 and TRBJ2-2; the match to TRBD2 covers 9 bases. Germline lookup yields CDR1 SGHNT and CDR2 YYREEE (reference sequence). The V segment lost 3 bases and the J segment 3 bases; nucleotides outside the gene matches: 6. CDR3 size: 16 residues. The DNA for the CDR3 is TGTGCCAGCAGCTCCGGGCGGGGGGGGGACACCGGGGAGCTGTTTTTT. Its protein is CASSSGRGGDTGELFF.

The V call is TRBV27, the J call TRBJ1-5; D is possibly TRBD1 (6 bases). V lost 5 bases to trimming and J lost 3 bases, with 14 bases between them. Germline-derived CDR1 and CDR2 are MNHEY and SMNVEV (reference sequence). The CDR3 is made up of 15 amino acids. CDR3 DNA: TGTGCCAGCAGTCCTGCGGCAGGGGTCAATCAGCCCCAGCATTTT. Its protein product is CASSPAAGVNQPQHF.

The gene calls are TRBV19 and TRBJ2-5, with a possible D match to TRBD1 (5 bases). The ends were cut back, 5 bases at V and 3 bases at J, with 10 bases in the middle. This CDR3 spans 13 amino acids. CDR1 and CDR2 (germline): LNHDA, SQIVND (reference sequence). The CDR3 coding sequence is TGTGCCAGTAGTCCTGGACATAAAGAGACCCAGTACTTC. Translation: CASSPGHKETQYF. Based on the CDR3 plus reference TRBV19 and TRBJ2-5, the full variable domain is DGGITQSPKYLFRKEGQNVTLSCEQNLNHDAMYWYRQDPGQGLRLIYYSQIVNDFQKGDIAEGYSVSREKKESFPLTVTSAQKNPTAFYLCASSPGHKETQYFGPGTRLLVL.

The V and J genes are TRBV11-2 and TRBJ2-7, with D maybe TRBD1 (6 bases). The germline V and J ends were trimmed by 5 bases and 2 bases, with 28 bases remaining between them. CDR3 length: 19 amino acids. Germline V gene sequence: CDR1 SGHAT, CDR2 FQNNGV. The CDR3 spells CASSHIISLPGHSTYEQYF. CDR3 nucleotide sequence: TGTGCCAGCAGCCATATTATCTCCCTGCCGGGACACTCGACCTACGAGCAGTACTTC.

The chain joins TRBV5-6 to TRBJ1-2; D not resolved. In germline, CDR1 is SGHDT, CDR2 YYEEEE. This CDR3 region has 15 residues. The ends were cut back, 0 bases at V and 0 bases at J, with 9 bases in the middle. The DNA for the CDR3 is TGTGCCAGCAGCTTGGAAGCTTTGCCTAACTATGGCTACACCTTC. Protein product: CASSLEALPNYGYTF.

This chain links TRBV19 with TRBJ2-5; possible D gene TRBD1, 6 bases. This CDR3 contains 14 residues. Trimming stripped 4 bases from V and 4 bases from J, with 13 bases between. Germline CDR1 and CDR2: LNHDA and SQIVND (reference sequence). Here the CDR3 reads CASSNVDSLETQYF. The DNA of the CDR3 is TGTGCCAGTAGTAACGTGGACAGCCTAGAGACCCAGTACTTC.

V gene TRBV5-4 combines with J gene TRBJ2-2, with 9 positions matching TRBD1. CDR3 length equals 14 residues. The ends lost 4 bases at V and 4 bases at J; junction bases unmatched: 2. Per germline, CDR1 SGHNT and CDR2 YYREEE (reference sequence). The CDR3 bases are TGTGCCAGCAGCCGGACAGGGGCCACCGGGGAGCTGTTTTTT. It encodes CASSRTGATGELFF. Full variable domain (rest looked up from reference TRBV5-4 and TRBJ2-2): ETGVTQSPTHLIKTRGQQVTLRCSSQSGHNTVSWYQQALGQGPQFIFQYYREEENGRGNFPPRFSGLQFPNYSSELNVNALELDDSALYLCASSRTGATGELFFGEGSRLTVL.

This clone was found a few times. The V gene is TRBV5-5, the J gene TRBJ2-7; the match to TRBD2 covers 8 bases. The CDR3 is 14 amino acids. V was clipped by 4 bases and J by 5 bases; unmatched bases: 8. CDR1 is SGHKS and CDR2 is YYEKEE in the germline V gene (reference sequence). The CDR3 nucleotides read TGTGCCAGCAGCCTGAGAGCGGGAGACCACGAGCAGTACTTC. Residues: CASSLRAGDHEQYF.

V and J are TRBV5-1 and TRBJ2-7; the match to TRBD1 covers 9 bases. Germline trimming cut 4 bases from V and 5 bases from J; bases unmatched to any gene: 10. The CDR3 is 15 amino acids. CDR1 is SGHRS, CDR2 YFSETQ, per germline. CDR3 nucleotide sequence: TGCGCCAGCAGCGACCCTACAGGGGGCAGGGACGAGCAGTACTTC. Translation: CASSDPTGGRDEQYF.

The chain links TRBV29-1 to TRBJ2-5, with D possibly TRBD1 on 5 matching bases. This CDR3 region has 14 residues. Germline V gives CDR1 SQVTM, CDR2 ANQGSEA. The V end was cut by 4 bases, the J end by 5 bases, with 17 bases between. The CDR3 DNA reads TGCAGCGTTGTACCGAGCAGGAGACAGGAGACCCAGTACTTC. As protein: CSVVPSRRQETQYF.

This chain joins TRBV6-5 and TRBJ2-7; 10 bases are a match to TRBD2. The ends lost 2 bases at V and 5 bases at J; junction bases unmatched: 9. Germline V gene lookup returns CDR1 MNHEY and CDR2 SVGAGI. The CDR3 consists of 16 residues. The CDR3 protein is CASSYRGVAGGNEQYF. CDR3 nucleotides: TGTGCCAGCAGTTACCGGGGGGTAGCGGGAGGTAACGAGCAGTACTTC.

The sample holds one count of this clone. V is TRBV11-2 and J is TRBJ2-7; 9 nucleotides line up with TRBD2. Germline V gene sequence: CDR1 SGHAT, CDR2 FQNNGV. Trimming removed 4 bases from V and 0 bases from J; junction bases left unmatched: 13. The CDR3 contains 18 residues. The CDR3 bases are TGTGCCAGCAGCTCTATCCGACTAGCGGCGAAGCGCTCCTACGAGCAGTACTTC. Amino acid sequence: CASSSIRLAAKRSYEQYF.

V usage is TRBV4-1 and J usage is TRBJ2-1; 10 bases are a match to TRBD1. Trimming at V came to 4 bases and at J to 7 bases, leaving 7 bases not matched to a gene. There are 15 residues in the CDR3. The germline V gene encodes CDR1 MGHRA and CDR2 YSYEKL. The chain's CDR3 is CASSPRDRGLNEQFF. CDR3 nucleotides: TGCGCCAGCAGCCCCCGGGACAGGGGTTTAAATGAGCAGTTCTTC.

The V and J genes are TRBV4-1 and TRBJ1-2; possibly TRBD1 for D (6 bases). Between the trimmed V and J ends, which lost 3 bases and 2 bases, there was a span of 28 bases. From germline, CDR1 is MGHRA and CDR2 YSYEKL. The CDR3 extends over 20 amino acids. The chain's CDR3 is CASSQRGGQKPSNYNYGYTF. The CDR3, as DNA: TGCGCCAGCAGCCAGAGGGGTGGACAGAAACCCTCCAATTACAACTATGGCTACACCTTC.

The chain employs TRBV5-1 and TRBJ2-7; 13 nucleotides line up with TRBD2. Germline values: CDR1 SGHRS, CDR2 YFSETQ. This CDR3 contains 15 residues. After removal of 3 bases from V and 4 bases from J, the junction contained 4 bases not matched to a gene. CDR3 sequence (DNA): TGCGCCAGCAGCTCAACTAGCGGGGGGGAGTACGAGCAGTACTTC. Protein product: CASSSTSGGEYEQYF. Filled out from reference TRBV5-1 and TRBJ2-7, the complete variable domain reads KAGVTQTPRYLIKTRGQQVTLSCSPISGHRSVSWYQQTPGQGLQFLFEYFSETQRNKGNFPGRFSGRQFSNSRSEMNVSTLELGDSALYLCASSSTSGGEYEQYFGPGTRLTVT.

V and J are TRBV28 and TRBJ1-5, with a tentative D call TRBD1 (6 bases). In germline, CDR1 is MDHEN, CDR2 SYDVKM. The CDR3 sequence is 14 residues long. Trimming left V 8 bases short and J 7 bases short, with 18 bases between. Here the CDR3 DNA reads TGTGCCAGCCGGGAGGGGGGGTCCAGCCAGCCCCAGCATTTT. Residues: CASREGGSSQPQHF.

The genes are TRBV11-3 and TRBJ2-5, with D maybe TRBD2 (5 bases). Germline V gene lookup returns CDR1 SGHNT and CDR2 YENEEA. Trimming pared 1 base from V and 4 bases from J, leaving 10 bases between. The CDR3 length is 14 residues. The CDR3 nucleotides are TGTGCCAGCAGCTTAGGAGGGATGGGAGAGACCCAGTACTTC. As protein: CASSLGGMGETQYF.